The 17 T cell receptor beta chains below all came from one sample that was sequenced in a study of persistence of HIV-infected CD4 T cells. The immunoSEQ assay was version 4, run in survey mode. Clones were read by immunoSEQ multiplex PCR, and TCRdb kept only the in-frame ones, dropping some. This table has 40,000 or so clones, 88% appearing once. This nonspecific control used anti-CD3/anti-CD28 bead stimulation of CD4+ T cells. Sorting of responding CD4+ T cells relied on upregulated CD40 ligand together with CD69. Their antigens are not known. The sample here was CD4+ T cells sorted from PBMCs after approximately 18-hour stimulation, taken from a patient who received antiretroviral therapy. The origin of the receptors is an adult woman with HIV who was CMV-seropositive.

The chain has TRBV21-1 and TRBJ2-7; the table's D call, TRBD1, has no DNA check behind it. TRBV21-1 is a recognized pseudogene. CDR3 length: 14 amino acids. The CDR3 sequence: CASSTWDRAAEQYV. DNA for the CDR3: TGTGCCAGCAGCACCTGGGACAGGGCCGCCGAGCAGTACGTC.

The DNA of the CDR3 is TGCAGCGTTTCAGACACATACACCGGGGAGCTGTTTTTT. It yields the protein CSVSDTYTGELFF. The V call is TRBV29-1, the J call TRBJ2-2; no clear D gene. Germline V gene data show CDR1 as SQVTM and CDR2 as ANQGSEA. The CDR3 is 13 amino acids. V was cut by 5 bases and J by 3 bases, with 10 bases left in between.

V and J are TRBV5-4 and TRBJ2-3; 7 bases agree with TRBD2. Germline loops: CDR1 SGHNT, CDR2 YYREEE (reference sequence). V shed 3 bases, J shed 0 bases, and the junction held 4 bases outside the gene matches. CDR3 size: 15 residues. CDR3 in amino acids: CASSSTSSSTDTQYF. In DNA, the CDR3 is TGTGCCAGCAGCTCGACTAGCTCTAGCACAGATACGCAGTATTTT. The full variable domain, in which reference TRBV5-4 and TRBJ2-3 provide the parts outside the CDR3, is ETGVTQSPTHLIKTRGQQVTLRCSSQSGHNTVSWYQQALGQGPQFIFQYYREEENGRGNFPPRFSGLQFPNYSSELNVNALELDDSALYLCASSSTSSSTDTQYFGPGTRLTVL.

V usage is TRBV24-1 and J usage is TRBJ2-6; a weak D match, TRBD2 (6 bases). This CDR3 is built from 19 residues. The V end was cut by 2 bases, the J end by 1 base, with 17 bases between. The V gene's germline CDR1 is KGHDR and CDR2 SFDVKD. The CDR3 loop reads CATSDYRRGGGSGANVLTF. The CDR3 DNA follows: TGTGCCACCAGTGATTACAGAAGGGGAGGCGGTTCTGGGGCCAACGTCCTGACTTTC.

The gene calls are TRBV5-5 and TRBJ1-1; perhaps TRBD1 as D (5 bases). The CDR3 runs to 14 residues. The V gene's germline CDR1 is SGHKS and CDR2 YYEKEE (reference sequence). Trimming stripped 5 bases from V and 5 bases from J, with 16 bases between. CDR3 in amino acids: CASSIPGGGTEAFF. The CDR3, as DNA: TGTGCCAGCAGTATACCGGGGGGTGGGACTGAAGCTTTCTTT.

The chain links TRBV10-3 to TRBJ2-1, with 8 bases that match TRBD2. The germline gives CDR1 ENHRY, CDR2 SYGVKD. V lost 4 bases to trimming and J lost 0 bases; unmatched junction nucleotides: 8. This CDR3 region has 17 residues. The CDR3 DNA reads TGTGCCATCAGTGGGCGGGGGGTCCTGAGCTCCTACAATGAGCAGTTCTTC. This gives the protein CAISGRGVLSSYNEQFF.

The V and J genes are TRBV5-4 and TRBJ1-4, with TRBD1 as a possible D gene (5 bases). V was trimmed by 0 bases and J by 0 bases, leaving 9 bases between them. The germline V gene encodes CDR1 SGHNT and CDR2 YYREEE (reference sequence). This CDR3 spans 16 amino acids. This chain's CDR3 is CASSLDRPATNEKLFF. For the CDR3, the DNA is TGTGCCAGCAGCTTGGACAGGCCCGCAACTAATGAAAAACTGTTTTTT. Variable domain in full (rest from reference TRBV5-4 and TRBJ1-4): ETGVTQSPTHLIKTRGQQVTLRCSSQSGHNTVSWYQQALGQGPQFIFQYYREEENGRGNFPPRFSGLQFPNYSSELNVNALELDDSALYLCASSLDRPATNEKLFFGSGTQLSVL.

The chain is built from TRBV25-1 and TRBJ2-5, with a weak D call TRBD1 (6 bases). The CDR3 has 13 amino acids. V lost 2 bases and J lost 5, with 9 bases in between. Germline V gene data show CDR1 as MGHDK and CDR2 as SYGVNS. The CDR3 DNA reads as TGTGCCAGCAGTGAAACAGGGACGGAGACCCAGTACTTC. Its translation is CASSETGTETQYF.

The J gene is TRBJ1-5, the V gene TRBV30; D call uncertain. CDR1 and CDR2 from the germline V gene are GTSNPN and SVGIG (reference sequence). This CDR3 is 15 amino acids long. Trimming took 0 bases from V and 1 from J, leaving 10 bases between them. The CDR3 region has the DNA TGTGCCTGGAGTGTACTTTTGGGAAGCAATCAGCCCCAGCATTTT. Its protein is CAWSVLLGSNQPQHF.

The chain uses TRBV12-3 or TRBV12-4 and TRBJ1-1; D call uncertain. The V and J ends lost 7 bases and 11 bases respectively, with 17 bases between them. The CDR3 has 12 residues. CDR3 coding DNA: TGTGCCAGCACTATGACCCCAGCGGGGGCTTTCTTT. This sequence encodes CASTMTPAGAFF.

The V and J genes are TRBV29-1 and TRBJ1-3; no definite D call. The CDR3 runs to 13 residues. Per the germline V gene, CDR1 is SQVTM and CDR2 is ANQGSEA. Trimming took 2 bases from V and 3 from J, leaving 8 bases between them. CDR3 protein: CSVEKGSGNTIYF. CDR3 nucleotides: TGCAGCGTTGAAAAGGGAAGTGGAAACACCATATATTTT.

V and J are TRBV20-1 and TRBJ2-7, with D perhaps TRBD2 (5 bases). Trimming stripped 0 bases from V and 10 bases from J, with 10 bases between. The CDR3 is 11 residues long. The germline V gene has CDR1 DFQATT and CDR2 SNEGSKA (reference sequence). The CDR3 sequence: CSARDSGKQYF. The CDR3 bases are TGCAGTGCTAGAGATTCGGGGAAACAGTACTTC.

The sample holds one count of this clone. V usage is TRBV6-5 and J usage is TRBJ1-4; no reliable D call. This CDR3 is 10 amino acids long. Germline values: CDR1 MNHEY, CDR2 SVGAGI. Trimming removed 7 bases at V and 7 bases at J, with 4 bases between. In DNA form, the CDR3 reads TGTGCCAGCAAAATTGAAAAACTGTTTTTT. Its protein product is CASKIEKLFF.

The genes are TRBV5-3 and TRBJ2-3; 10 bases agree with TRBD2. TRBV5-3 is designated an ORF whose function remains uncertain. The CDR3 loop spans 16 amino acids. Unmatched junction bases numbered 5, after V lost 4 bases and J lost 0 bases. The chain's CDR3 is CARSIPTSGSTDTQYF. CDR3 DNA: TGTGCCAGAAGCATCCCGACTAGCGGGAGCACAGATACGCAGTATTTT.

This CDR3 is CATQGSEKLFF. The CDR3 coding sequence is TGTGCCACACAGGGAAGTGAAAAACTGTTTTTT. The chain couples TRBV2 to TRBJ1-4, with D possibly matching TRBD1 (6 bases). CDR1 and CDR2 (germline): SNHLY, FYNNEI. The CDR3 runs 11 residues. Trimming took off 10 bases at V and 7 bases at J, with 10 bases between the two ends.

The rearrangement links TRBV3-1 (or the pseudogene TRBV3-2) to TRBJ1-2; D is undetermined. The CDR3 consists of 13 residues. Trimming pared 0 bases from V and 8 bases from J, leaving 10 bases between. CDR1 is LGHDT, CDR2 YNNKEL, per germline (reference sequence). The CDR3 protein is CASSQEWGGGYTF. The DNA of the CDR3 is TGTGCCAGCAGCCAAGAGTGGGGTGGAGGCTACACCTTC.

In this sample, this clone turned up once. V usage is TRBV15 and J usage is TRBJ2-5; 9 bases match TRBD2. V shed 1 base and J 2 bases; nucleotides not matched to a gene: 8. The CDR3 is 17 residues long. CDR1 and CDR2 (germline): LNHNV, YYDKDF (reference sequence). CDR3 nucleotides: TGTGCCACCAGCAGAGGGGGTAGCGGGGGTTCTCAAGAGACCCAGTACTTC. Encoded protein: CATSRGGSGGSQETQYF.